A single sample gave rise to the 8 T cell receptor beta chains below, sequenced in a study of a mutant IDH1 vaccine in newly diagnosed glioma. Sample time point: week 23, last vaccination. One vaccine dose held 300 ug of mutant IDH1 20-mer peptide and came with topical imiquimod. The method was immunoSEQ multiplex PCR; TCRdb's version includes in-frame clones alone and lacks a portion of them. The sample includes just over 80,000 clones, approximately 85% of them seen just once. Their cognate antigens are unknown. The material was PBMCs, obtained from a glioma patient whose treatment included an IDH1 peptide vaccine. The receptor set was obtained from a young man with glioma. Some clones in this sample may be carry-over from other donors' samples.

This sequence joins TRBV27 and TRBJ2-2, with 11 positions matching TRBD1. The CDR3 runs 18 residues. Trimming cost V 4 bases and J 0 bases; bases outside gene matches: 7. Germline CDR1 is MNHEY and CDR2 is SMNVEV (reference sequence). CDR3 sequence reads: CASSSWTGGRPNTGELFF. The CDR3 DNA is TGTGCCAGCAGTTCGTGGACAGGGGGCCGTCCGAACACCGGGGAGCTGTTTTTT.

The chain combines TRBV5-6 with TRBJ2-3; unclear D gene. The CDR3 has 13 residues. Trimming pared 0 bases from V and 6 bases from J, leaving 8 bases between. Germline assignment: CDR1 SGHDT and CDR2 YYEEEE. CDR3 in amino acids: CASSLGRPDTQYF. CDR3 DNA: TGTGCCAGCAGCTTGGGCAGGCCCGATACGCAGTATTTT.

This chain joins TRBV5-1 and TRBJ2-7; 10 bases are shared with TRBD1. This CDR3 has 14 amino acids. V dropped 4 bases and J dropped 2; count of bases not matched to a gene: 3. Germline CDR1 is SGHRS and CDR2 is YFSETQ. The CDR3 sequence is CASSTGQGPYEQYF. The CDR3 DNA follows: TGCGCCAGCAGCACGGGACAGGGGCCCTACGAGCAGTACTTC. Full variable domain (rest looked up from reference TRBV5-1 and TRBJ2-7): KAGVTQTPRYLIKTRGQQVTLSCSPISGHRSVSWYQQTPGQGLQFLFEYFSETQRNKGNFPGRFSGRQFSNSRSEMNVSTLELGDSALYLCASSTGQGPYEQYFGPGTRLTVT.

The chain is built from TRBV10-1 and TRBJ1-3; 7 nucleotides match TRBD1. After removal of 6 bases from V and 6 bases from J, the junction contained 14 bases not matched to a gene. Per germline, CDR1 WNHNN and CDR2 SYGVQD (reference sequence). This CDR3 has 16 residues. As DNA, the CDR3 is TGCGCCAGCAGCGGATCCGGGACAGAGTCCGTAAACACCATATATTTT. Its translation: CASSGSGTESVNTIYF.

The V call is TRBV7-9, the J call TRBJ2-3; no definite D call. Germline loops: CDR1 SEHNR, CDR2 FQNEAQ (reference sequence). The CDR3 runs to 15 residues. V lost 4 bases to trimming and J lost 6 bases, with 17 bases between them. This chain's CDR3 is CASSSPRVKEDTQYF. The CDR3 bases are TGTGCCAGCAGCTCCCCCCGGGTCAAGGAGGATACGCAGTATTTT.

The chain carries TRBV5-1 and TRBJ2-1; D is uncertain. Looked up from germline, CDR1 is SGHRS and CDR2 is YFSETQ. Trimming took off 6 bases at V and 4 bases at J, with 17 bases between the two ends. The CDR3 totals 15 residues. CDR3 coding DNA: TGCGCCAGCACCCTAGACTCTCCTGTGTACAATGAGCAGTTCTTC. It is translated as CASTLDSPVYNEQFF.

The chain employs TRBV19 and TRBJ1-2, with 7 bases lining up with TRBD1. With V trimmed by 3 bases and J by 4 bases, 5 bases remained unmatched. Per the germline V gene, CDR1 is LNHDA and CDR2 is SQIVND (reference sequence). The CDR3 is 14 residues long. In DNA form, the CDR3 reads TGTGCCAGTAGTATGCCGGGACAGACCTATGGCTACACCTTC. Encoded protein: CASSMPGQTYGYTF.

The J gene is TRBJ2-5, the V gene TRBV2, with a tentative D call TRBD1 (5 bases). The CDR3 totals 14 residues. The V and J ends lost 6 bases and 2 bases respectively, with 13 bases between them. The V gene's germline CDR1 is SNHLY and CDR2 FYNNEI. In DNA form, the CDR3 reads TGTGCCAGCAGGCTTGTGACAGTTCAAGAGACCCAGTACTTC. It is translated as CASRLVTVQETQYF.